Each of the 15 T cell receptor beta chains below was sequenced from the same sample in a study of OX40 agonist ivuxolimab in advanced cancers. Using immunoSEQ multiplex PCR, the repertoire was profiled, and TCRdb retains in-frame clones only, with some absent. In the table there are about 30,000 clones, 90% of which are singletons. Here the sequenced sample was CD4+ or CD8+ T cells sorted from blood, taken in a trial of the OX40 agonist ivuxolimab. The receptors derive from an adult with an advanced solid tumor such as melanoma, head and neck, liver or kidney cancer.

The chain joins TRBV19 to TRBJ2-7; TRBD2 matches at 8 bases. With 4 bases clipped from V and 2 bases from J, the junction kept 10 bases outside the gene matches. The CDR3 has 16 amino acids. Germline V gene lookup returns CDR1 LNHDA and CDR2 SQIVND (reference sequence). Here the CDR3 reads CASSKKRLASTYEQYF. CDR3 coding DNA: TGTGCCAGTAGTAAAAAGAGACTAGCGAGCACCTACGAGCAGTACTTC.

The rearrangement joins TRBV27 to TRBJ2-2; 10 nucleotides match TRBD2. CDR1 and CDR2 (germline): MNHEY, SMNVEV (reference sequence). The V gene end was trimmed by 2 bases and the J gene end by 5 bases; junction bases not matched to a gene: 5. This CDR3 has 16 residues. The CDR3 reads CASSLELAGVTGELFF. The CDR3 coding sequence is TGTGCCAGCAGTTTAGAGCTAGCGGGAGTTACCGGGGAGCTGTTTTTT.

This chain joins TRBV4-1 and TRBJ2-7; the match to TRBD2 covers 10 bases. Germline CDR1 reads MGHRA; CDR2 reads YSYEKL. Losses at the gene ends were 4 bases for V and 3 bases for J; bases not matched to a gene: 6. The CDR3 covers 15 residues. The CDR3 DNA reads TGCGCCAGCAGCCGAGGACTAGCGGTGCTCTACGAGCAGTACTTC. Translating it yields CASSRGLAVLYEQYF.

The chain links TRBV19 to TRBJ2-1; TRBD2 aligns across 7 bases. CDR3 length: 14 amino acids. The germline V gene has CDR1 LNHDA and CDR2 SQIVND (reference sequence). The ends lost 9 bases at V and 1 base at J; junction bases unmatched: 6. CDR3 in DNA: TGTGCCAGCGGGCGGGAGCTTTCCTACAATGAGCAGTTCTTC. Translation gives CASGRELSYNEQFF.

This chain uses TRBV27 with TRBJ2-1; D call uncertain. This CDR3 contains 14 residues. CDR1 is MNHEY, CDR2 SMNVEV, per germline (reference sequence). The V end lost 6 bases, the J end lost 4 bases, and 13 bases lay between the germline ends. CDR3 protein: CASRKIDSYNEQFF. The CDR3 DNA follows: TGTGCCAGCAGAAAGATTGACTCGTACAATGAGCAGTTCTTC.

This clone was detected only once. V is TRBV29-1 and J is TRBJ2-7; 11 bases are a match to TRBD1. The CDR3 consists of 16 residues. J was trimmed by 3 bases and V by 6 bases; bases with no gene match: 13. Germline CDR1 is SQVTM and CDR2 is ANQGSEA. In nucleotides, the CDR3 is TGCAGCGTGGAGATAAGAACCGGGACAGGGGGCTACGAGCAGTACTTC. Translation: CSVEIRTGTGGYEQYF.

The genes are TRBV10-2 and TRBJ2-4, with 9 bases identical to TRBD2. The ends lost 6 bases at V and 8 bases at J; junction bases unmatched: 11. The V gene's germline CDR1 is WSHSY and CDR2 SAAADI. This CDR3 comprises 15 residues. As DNA, the CDR3 is TGCGCCAGCAGCCCCGGGGGTAGCGGGGGATACATTCAGTACTTC. Amino acids: CASSPGGSGGYIQYF.

The CDR3 reads CASGPGEPYF. The DNA for the CDR3 is TGTGCCAGCGGGCCGGGGGAGCCGTATTTT. The chain recombines TRBV9 with TRBJ2-3; TRBD2 is a possible D gene (6 bases). Germline V gene sequence: CDR1 SGDLS, CDR2 YYNGEE. With 7 bases removed from V and 14 bases from J, the gap between germline ends came to 14 bases. CDR3 size: 10 residues.

The rearrangement uses TRBV11-2 and TRBJ1-3; maybe TRBD1 (5 bases). CDR1 is SGHAT, CDR2 FQNNGV, per germline. Trimming stripped 1 base from V and 0 bases from J, with 13 bases between. The CDR3 is 17 residues long. The CDR3 reads CASSLVKGSYSGNTIYF. In nucleotides, the CDR3 is TGTGCCAGCAGCTTAGTCAAGGGGTCATACTCTGGAAACACCATATATTTT.

This clone has only a few counts. The rearrangement links TRBV11-3 to TRBJ1-5; D possibly corresponds to TRBD1 (5 bases). CDR1 is SGHNT, CDR2 YENEEA, per germline. The CDR3 spans 17 residues. V shed 1 base and J shed 1 base, with 14 bases lying between them. The CDR3 here is CASSLGVRGKSNQPQHF. DNA for the CDR3: TGTGCCAGCAGCTTAGGAGTACGGGGCAAGAGCAATCAGCCCCAGCATTTT.

This rearrangement joins TRBV14 to TRBJ2-5; 7 nucleotides line up with TRBD2. This CDR3 spans 16 amino acids. Losses at the gene ends were 2 bases for V and 1 base for J; bases not matched to a gene: 7. Germline V CDR1 and CDR2: SGHDN, FVKESK. CDR3: CASSQIGLGGQETQYF. The CDR3, as DNA: TGTGCCAGCAGCCAAATTGGACTAGGAGGCCAAGAGACCCAGTACTTC.

CDR3 amino acids: CSVEEPRGLTPDGYTF. The DNA of the CDR3 is TGCAGCGTTGAAGAACCCAGGGGGCTGACGCCGGATGGCTACACCTTC. The chain combines TRBV29-1 with TRBJ1-2; 8 bases map to TRBD1. J gave up 6 bases and V 0 bases, and 12 bases lay outside the gene matches. CDR1 and CDR2 from the germline V gene are SQVTM and ANQGSEA. The CDR3 is made up of 16 amino acids.

In this sample, this clone turned up a few times. The genes are TRBV18 and TRBJ1-1; a weak D match, TRBD1 (5 bases). Trimming shortened V by 1 base and J by 1 base, and 10 bases separated the two germline ends. Per germline, CDR1 KGHSH and CDR2 LQKENI. This CDR3 spans 15 amino acids. CDR3 region: CASSPLTTGNTEAFF. As DNA, the CDR3 is TGTGCCAGCTCACCACTAACAACAGGGAACACTGAAGCTTTCTTT.

This clone was picked up a small number of times. A much bigger clone sits one base away, suggesting this may be a read error. The same CDR3 is also encoded by other DNA sequences in this sample. The V and J genes are TRBV4-1 and TRBJ2-1, with D uncertain. Germline V gives CDR1 MGHRA, CDR2 YSYEKL. The CDR3 loop spans 13 amino acids. V was trimmed by 0 bases and J by 5 bases, leaving 5 bases between them. This chain's CDR3 is CASSQDYNNEQFF. CDR3 coding DNA: TGCGCCAGCAGCCAAGATTATAACAATGAGCAGTTCTTC.

V gene TRBV6-6 combines with J gene TRBJ2-3; a weak D match, TRBD1 (6 bases). Deletions cut 4 bases from V and 1 base from J, with 9 bases between. Germline V CDR1 and CDR2: MNHNY, SVGAGI (reference sequence). This CDR3 region has 14 residues. The DNA of the CDR3 is TGTGCCAGCAGTTCCAGGACAGGCACAGATACGCAGTATTTT. Encoded protein: CASSSRTGTDTQYF.